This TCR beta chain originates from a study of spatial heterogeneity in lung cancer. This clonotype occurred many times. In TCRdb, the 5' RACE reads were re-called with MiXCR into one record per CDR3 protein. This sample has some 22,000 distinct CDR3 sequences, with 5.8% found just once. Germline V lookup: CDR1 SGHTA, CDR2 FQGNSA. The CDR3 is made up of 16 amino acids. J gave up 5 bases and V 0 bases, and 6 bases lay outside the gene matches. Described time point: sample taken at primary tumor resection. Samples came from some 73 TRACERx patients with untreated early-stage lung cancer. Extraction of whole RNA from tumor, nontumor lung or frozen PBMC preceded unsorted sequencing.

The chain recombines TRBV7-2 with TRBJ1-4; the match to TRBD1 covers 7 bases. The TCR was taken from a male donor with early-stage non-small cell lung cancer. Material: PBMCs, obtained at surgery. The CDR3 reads CASSLAGTERNEKLFF. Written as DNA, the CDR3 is TGTGCCAGCAGCTTAGCGGGGACAGAGAGAAATGAAAAACTGTTTTTT.